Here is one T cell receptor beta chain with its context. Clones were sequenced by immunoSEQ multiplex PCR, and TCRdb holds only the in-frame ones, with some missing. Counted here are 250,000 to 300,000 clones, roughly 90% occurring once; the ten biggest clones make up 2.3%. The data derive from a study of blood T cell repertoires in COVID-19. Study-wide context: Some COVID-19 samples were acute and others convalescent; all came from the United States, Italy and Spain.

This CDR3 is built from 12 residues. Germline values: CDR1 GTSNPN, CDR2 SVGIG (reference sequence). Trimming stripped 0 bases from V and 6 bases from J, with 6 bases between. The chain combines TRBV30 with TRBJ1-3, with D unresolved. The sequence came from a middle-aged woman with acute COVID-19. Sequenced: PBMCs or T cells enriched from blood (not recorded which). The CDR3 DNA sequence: TGTGCCTGGAGTGTGGGCCTAAACACCATATATTTT. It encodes CAWSVGLNTIYF.